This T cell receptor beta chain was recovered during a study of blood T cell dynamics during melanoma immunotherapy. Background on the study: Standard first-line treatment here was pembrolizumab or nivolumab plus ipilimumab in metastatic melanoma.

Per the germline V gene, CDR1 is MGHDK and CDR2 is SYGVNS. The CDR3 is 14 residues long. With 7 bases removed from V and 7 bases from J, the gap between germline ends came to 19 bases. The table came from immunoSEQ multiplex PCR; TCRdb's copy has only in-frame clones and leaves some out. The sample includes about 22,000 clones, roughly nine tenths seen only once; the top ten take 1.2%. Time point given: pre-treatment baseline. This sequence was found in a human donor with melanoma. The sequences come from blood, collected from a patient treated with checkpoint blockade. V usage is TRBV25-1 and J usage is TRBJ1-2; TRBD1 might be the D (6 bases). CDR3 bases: TGTGCCAGCATCCCTCAGGGGAGGCCTTCTGGCTACACCTTC. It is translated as CASIPQGRPSGYTF.